This T cell receptor beta chain was obtained from a study of blood T cell repertoires in COVID-19 (dated by TCRdb to 2018 to 2020). As for the study more broadly: The collaborator samples originated in the United States, Italy and Spain and spanned the acute and convalescent phases of COVID-19. Sample metadata almost always included a de-identified subject ID, COVID-19 status, age in years and sex. The samples were drawn from the first 160 participants of the ongoing ImmuneRACE study and from about 1,200 subjects provided by 6 global collaborators. The repertoires were released in a freely available public database intended as a resource for research on the immune response to SARS-CoV-2. HLA class I and class II types, where available, came from metadata supplied by the sample provider rather than from assay-based typing. Deeply sampled blood TCRbeta repertoires from subjects exposed to, actively infected with, or recovered from COVID-19 were included in the dataset. The material from the prospective study consisted of cDNA or gDNA derived from T cells, B-cell-depleted T cells, or PBMCs.

This clone was picked up a small number of times. It lacks a known antigen. The record has no base qualities; no much larger clone is one base away. TCRbeta CDR3 regions were amplified from genomic DNA by means of the immunoSEQ Assay, a bias-controlled multiplex PCR. The authors' pipeline ran thus. Nucleated cell counts per sample were estimated from amplification of reference gene primers within the assay. Sequence reads were collapsed and filtered to measure the absolute abundance of every unique TCRbeta CDR3 rearrangement. Productive Simpson clonality was computed per sample as the square root of Simpson's diversity index over productive rearrangements. As stored in TCRdb, this immuneACCESS dataset retains in-frame rearrangements with V and J assigned. A fraction of the clones does not appear; measured against another copy, unresolved V genes explain less than half of the discrepancy, and the remainder lacks a known reason. V, J and clone size are taken as reported in that table, and D and trimming were inferred from the DNA itself. The sample table holds about 98,000 clones, of which more than 65% were seen once. The top ten clonotypes cover approximately 12% of the sample.

What the authors observed across the whole study: The quantity of clinical and demographic metadata differed by source and by participant and was supplied without curation.

Collaborating institutions collected whole blood in K2EDTA tubes following their own protocols. Collaborator samples were shipped for TCRbeta analysis as frozen whole blood, isolated PBMCs, or DNA extracted from either sample type. From the cysteine up to the phenylalanine, the CDR3 has a length of 14 residues. The retained sequence is limited to the CDR3, 42 bases, with the frame set at the first base. Taken from the germline V gene, the CDR1 and CDR2 loops are SGHDT and YYEEEE. V is clipped by 0 bases and J by 4 bases, and the sequence between their germline boundaries is 11 bases long. The chain links TRBV5-6 with TRBJ2-7; a tentative D call is TRBD1 (5 bases match). The receptor comes from an elderly woman with acute or convalescent COVID-19. The sequenced sample was peripheral blood. CDR3 region: CASSLVAGSYEQYF. In nucleotide form, the sequence is TGTGCCAGCAGCTTGGTGGCAGGGTCGTACGAGCAGTACTTC.